Following are 13 T cell receptor beta chains from one sample sequenced in a study of T cells in localized non-small cell lung cancer (dated by TCRdb to 2018 to 2021). Receptors were amplified or captured by the immunoSEQ multiplex PCR assay. TCRdb carries this immuneACCESS record with in-frame sequences only. Its versions omit some clonotypes, under half of them owing to an unresolved V gene in the studies checked, with the rest unexplained. The sample data list about 1,000 clones, and roughly a quarter of these were observed just once. The ten most abundant clones make up about 20% of the sample. The sample consisted of normal lung tissue next to the tumor, taken before any cancer treatment. The receptors were gathered from a male donor aged 60 or over with stage I lung adenocarcinoma.

The rearrangement uses TRBV19 and TRBJ2-7; either TRBD1 or TRBD2 may fit D (5 bases each). Trimming cost V 7 bases and J 4 bases, with 11 bases left between them. Germline V gene lookup returns CDR1 LNHDA and CDR2 SQIVND (reference sequence). The CDR3 contains 12 residues. In DNA, the CDR3 is TGTGCCAGTATGGGGGTTACGTACGAGCAGTACTTC. Its protein product is CASMGVTYEQYF. Full variable domain (outside the CDR3, taken from reference TRBV19 and TRBJ2-7): DGGITQSPKYLFRKEGQNVTLSCEQNLNHDAMYWYRQDPGQGLRLIYYSQIVNDFQKGDIAEGYSVSREKKESFPLTVTSAQKNPTAFYLCASMGVTYEQYFGPGTRLTVT.

This chain joins TRBV28 and TRBJ2-3, with 8 bases fitting TRBD2. The CDR3 consists of 14 residues. Germline CDR1 reads MDHEN; CDR2 reads SYDVKM. V lost 3 bases to trimming and J lost 3 bases; unmatched junction nucleotides: 2. CDR3 bases: TGTGCCAGCAGTTTTGTAGCGGGAACAGATACGCAGTATTTT. Protein sequence: CASSFVAGTDTQYF.

The V gene is TRBV4-1, the J gene TRBJ2-7, with TRBD2 identical over 11 bases. Looked up from germline, CDR1 is MGHRA and CDR2 is YSYEKL. With V trimmed by 1 base and J by 3 bases, 8 bases remained unmatched. The CDR3 is made up of 17 amino acids. CDR3 loop: CASSQAVTSGSIYEQYF. CDR3 nucleotides: TGCGCCAGCAGCCAAGCAGTAACTAGCGGGAGTATCTACGAGCAGTACTTC.

This chain links TRBV11-3 with TRBJ2-7; perhaps TRBD1 as D (5 bases). V lost 1 base and J 0 bases, leaving 10 bases between the germline ends. The germline V gene has CDR1 SGHNT and CDR2 YENEEA. The CDR3 extends over 15 amino acids. The CDR3: CASSLGTGISYEQYF. The CDR3 DNA is TGTGCCAGCAGCTTAGGAACAGGCATCTCCTACGAGCAGTACTTC.

The chain joins TRBV14 to TRBJ2-2; D could derive from TRBD1 or TRBD2 (5 bases each). Germline V gene lookup returns CDR1 SGHDN and CDR2 FVKESK. V gave up 4 bases and J gave up 2 bases, with 17 bases separating them. CDR3 length: 17 residues. In DNA, the CDR3 is TGTGCCAGCAGCCCATTGCTTGGGGGAATAAACACCGGGGAGCTGTTTTTT. It codes for CASSPLLGGINTGELFF.

In its sample, this clone is large. This chain uses TRBV29-1 with TRBJ1-1, with D maybe TRBD1 (5 bases). CDR3 size: 13 residues. V was clipped by 7 bases and J by 0 bases, with 12 bases between them. Looked up from germline, CDR1 is SQVTM and CDR2 is ANQGSEA. This CDR3 is CSGWGFMNTEAFF. The CDR3 DNA reads as TGCAGCGGGTGGGGGTTCATGAACACTGAAGCTTTCTTT.

The chain joins TRBV9 to TRBJ2-5; 9 bases line up with TRBD1. Germline CDR1 is SGDLS and CDR2 is YYNGEE. V lost 5 bases and J lost 3; bases outside the gene matches: 8. CDR3 length equals 15 residues. CDR3 sequence reads: CASSEEQGAEETQYF. Written as DNA, the CDR3 is TGTGCCAGCAGTGAAGAACAGGGGGCGGAAGAGACCCAGTACTTC.

The chain uses TRBV29-1 and TRBJ1-3; D is possibly TRBD1 (6 bases). Between the trimmed V and J ends, which lost 5 bases and 1 base, there was a span of 15 bases. Germline V CDR1 and CDR2: SQVTM, ANQGSEA. This CDR3 is 15 amino acids long. This CDR3 is CSVWGGGTSGNTIYF. CDR3 DNA sequence: TGCAGCGTTTGGGGAGGGGGGACTTCTGGAAACACCATATATTTT.

A few counts support this clone. The chain recombines TRBV28 with TRBJ2-2, with 13 bases identical to TRBD2. Germline V lookup: CDR1 MDHEN, CDR2 SYDVKM. The CDR3 is 16 residues long. V lost 8 bases to trimming and J lost 8 bases; unmatched junction nucleotides: 11. CDR3 bases: TGTGCCAGCGGATCACTAGCGGGAGGGCCTTGGGGGGAGCTGTTTTTT. Residues: CASGSLAGGPWGELFF.

This clone was recorded a few times. The V call is TRBV11-3, the J call TRBJ1-2; D unclear. The germline V and J ends were trimmed by 5 bases and 4 bases, with 17 bases remaining between them. Per the germline V gene, CDR1 is SGHNT and CDR2 is YENEEA. This CDR3 region has 15 residues. Here the CDR3 reads CASSRSTVAVYGYTF. The DNA of the CDR3 is TGTGCCAGCAGCAGATCAACGGTGGCTGTCTATGGCTACACCTTC.

This clone was found a few times. V gene TRBV9 combines with J gene TRBJ2-7; 9 bases match TRBD1. There are 14 residues in the CDR3. Trimming cost V 7 bases and J 4 bases; bases outside gene matches: 9. Germline V CDR1 and CDR2: SGDLS, YYNGEE. The CDR3 region is CASVNGDRAYEQYF. CDR3 DNA sequence: TGTGCCAGCGTGAACGGGGACAGGGCTTACGAGCAGTACTTC.

CDR3 nucleotides: TGTGCCAGCAGTTTAATCCCCCCTTCGAGTAGCACAGATACGCAGTATTTT. It yields the protein CASSLIPPSSSTDTQYF. The chain joins TRBV6-8 to TRBJ2-3; D remains unclear. CDR3 length equals 17 residues. Germline-derived CDR1 and CDR2 are MNHGY and SAAAGT. Trimming took 4 bases from V and 0 from J, leaving 17 bases between them.

The chain uses TRBV28 and TRBJ1-2; TRBD1 might be the D (6 bases). Trimming shortened V by 4 bases and J by 2 bases, and 14 bases separated the two germline ends. The CDR3 covers 15 residues. Germline V lookup: CDR1 MDHEN, CDR2 SYDVKM. CDR3 nucleotides: TGTGCCAGCAGTTCGCCGGGGGGGGCGAACTATGGCTACACCTTC. Protein sequence: CASSSPGGANYGYTF.